Listed below are T cell receptor beta chains from one sample, sequenced in a study of blood T cell repertoires in COVID-19. Produced via immunoSEQ multiplex PCR; TCRdb's table is partial and in-frame only. The table has about 270,000 clones, approximately 83% seen once. The sample taken for sequencing was peripheral blood. Receptor source: a human donor in a cohort sampled during active COVID-19. The CDR3 runs from the conserved cysteine through the conserved F or W. The D gene is left open where the match is weak.

TRBJ1-2 NA TRBV5-8 TGTGCCAGCAGCCCCCTTCTGACAGTACCCTATGGCTACACCTTC CASSPLLTVPYGYTF
TRBJ2-1 NA TRBV7-8 TGTGCCAGCAGCCAAGCGGGCTCGACCTACAATGAGCAGTTCTTC CASSQAGSTYNEQFF
TRBJ2-2 TRBD1 TRBV2 TGTGCCAGCAGTAAGACAGGGGGGGTCGGGGAGCTGTTTTTT CASSKTGGVGELFF
TRBJ2-3 TRBD2 TRBV7-2 TGTGCCAGCAGCTTAAGCACCGGGCGGGACTACACAGATACGCAGTATTTT CASSLSTGRDYTDTQYF
TRBJ2-5 TRBD1 TRBV12-5 TGTGCTAGTGGTTCGACGGGACAGCAAGAGACCCAGTACTTC CASGSTGQQETQYF
TRBJ1-2 NA TRBV5-5 TGTGCCAGCAGCTTGGTACAGAAATCTAACTATGGCTACACCTTC CASSLVQKSNYGYTF
TRBJ1-2 TRBD1 TRBV18 TGTGCCAGCTCACCACCGGAGGCGACAGGGAGCGGCTACACCTTC CASSPPEATGSGYTF
TRBJ2-5 NA TRBV24-1 TGTGCCACCAGTGCCACAGGGAAAGAGACCCAGTACTTC CATSATGKETQYF
TRBJ2-7 TRBD2 TRBV7-8 TGTGCCAGCAGCCTAACTAGCGGGGGCGGCTACGAGCAGTACTTC CASSLTSGGGYEQYF
TRBJ1-6 NA TRBV5-1 TGCGCCAGCAGCTTGGATCCAGGACAGACATCACCCCTCCACTTT CASSLDPGQTSPLHF
TRBJ1-1 NA TRBV14 TGTGCCAGCAGCCAAGAGGTCGGGTCCTCTGAAGCTTTCTTT CASSQEVGSSEAFF
TRBJ2-2 NA TRBV6-2/TRBV6-3 TGTGCCAGCAGTGGACAGGGAGGGTCCACCGGGGAGCTGTTTTTT CASSGQGGSTGELFF
TRBJ2-1 NA TRBV11-3 TGTGCCAGCAGCCTTAGCCGAAGGGGTGAGCAGTTCTTC CASSLSRRGEQFF
TRBJ2-1 TRBD2 TRBV6-4 TGTGCCAGCAGTGACGGTGGACTAGCGGCCAATGAGCAGTTCTTC CASSDGGLAANEQFF